The 11 T cell receptor beta chains listed next were all sequenced from one sample in a study of T cells in Graves' hyperthyroidism and ophthalmopathy. RNA transcripts gave rise to amplified TCR beta CDR3 regions. When the TCR CDR3 underwent first-round RT-PCR, the HTBI primer set was used. TCRdb passed the multiplex PCR reads through MiXCR, listing each CDR3 protein once. The sample shows some 350,000 distinct CDR3 sequences, 13% to 15% of them seen only once. Sample: blood. These receptors were collected from a woman in her fifties or sixties with Graves' ophthalmopathy.

As for this clonotype: A clone one base away is much larger, so this may be a read error. This sequence joins TRBV18 and TRBJ1-2, with D hard to call. Germline assignment: CDR1 KGHSH and CDR2 LQKENI. The CDR3 is made up of 13 amino acids. DNA for the CDR3: TGTGCCAGCCCACCTGACTTCAGCTATGGCTACACCTTC. This translates into CASPPDFSYGYTF. Complete variable domain (other parts from reference TRBV18 and TRBJ1-2): NAGVMQNPRHLVRRRGQEARLRCSPMKGHSHVYWYRQLPEEGLKFMVYLQKENIIDESGMPKERFSAEFPKEGPSILRIQQVVRGDSAAYFCASPPDFSYGYTFGSGTRLTVV.

There are many counts of this clonotype. The chain couples TRBV7-3 to TRBJ2-2; tentatively, D is TRBD1 (5 bases). The CDR3 runs 17 residues. Per germline, CDR1 SGHTA and CDR2 FQGTGA. Trimming removed 0 bases from V and 4 bases from J, with 15 bases in between. CDR3 nucleotides: TGTGCCAGCAGCTTAACGCCGTCAGGGTGGGGCACCGGGGAGCTGTTTTTT. Translating it yields CASSLTPSGWGTGELFF. Full variable domain (remainder filled in from reference TRBV7-3 and TRBJ2-2): GAGVSQTPSNKVTEKGKYVELRCDPISGHTALYWYRQSLGQGPEFLIYFQGTGAADDSGLPNDRFFAVRPEGSVSTLKIQRTERGDSAVYLCASSLTPSGWGTGELFFGEGSRLTVL.

This clonotype was counted between two and nine times. The chain employs TRBV12-3 or TRBV12-4 and TRBJ1-5, with D tentatively TRBD1 (5 bases). The V gene lost 4 bases and the J gene lost 3 bases, with 10 bases spanning the gap. The CDR3 has 14 amino acids. The CDR3, as DNA: TGTGCCAGCAGTTCCCAGGGAAACAATCAGCCCCAGCATTTT. It codes for CASSSQGNNQPQHF.

This clonotype was recorded at least ten times. The chain combines TRBV3-1 with TRBJ1-1; D gene ambiguous. V lost 4 bases to trimming and J lost 1 base, with 16 bases between them. The length of the CDR3 is 16 residues. Germline V lookup: CDR1 LGHDT, CDR2 YNNKEL (reference sequence). The CDR3 region is CASSRGRGVANTEAFF. The CDR3 nucleotides read TGTGCCAGCAGCCGAGGTCGGGGAGTAGCGAACACTGAAGCTTTCTTT.

The rearrangement uses TRBV28 and TRBJ1-6; 9 nucleotides match TRBD1. The V segment lost 8 bases and the J segment 3 bases; nucleotides outside the gene matches: 8. The CDR3 sequence is 16 residues long. Germline assignment: CDR1 MDHEN and CDR2 SYDVKM. The DNA for the CDR3 is TGTGCCAGCCACAATCGGGACAGGGACTATAATTCACCCCTCCACTTT. Its protein is CASHNRDRDYNSPLHF.

In this sample, this clonotype turned up a few times. The gene calls are TRBV5-1 and TRBJ2-1, with 14 nucleotides matching TRBD2. Germline V gene data show CDR1 as SGHRS and CDR2 as YFSETQ. The CDR3 covers 15 residues. V lost 3 bases to trimming and J lost 9 bases; unmatched junction nucleotides: 5. CDR3 amino acids: CASSWGLAGVVEQFF. CDR3 sequence (DNA): TGCGCCAGCAGCTGGGGACTAGCGGGAGTCGTTGAGCAGTTCTTC.

This clonotype was recorded at least ten times. V usage is TRBV3-1 and J usage is TRBJ2-5; TRBD2 aligns across 12 bases. Germline V gene sequence: CDR1 LGHDT, CDR2 YNNKEL (reference sequence). The CDR3 contains 16 residues. The V and J ends lost 4 bases and 1 base, in that order; junction bases with no gene match: 4. CDR3 loop: CASSPLLAGGQETQYF. Written as DNA, the CDR3 is TGTGCCAGCAGCCCTCTACTAGCGGGAGGCCAAGAGACCCAGTACTTC.

This clonotype came up a few times. The chain combines TRBV7-9 with TRBJ2-3; D is uncertain. Germline values: CDR1 SEHNR, CDR2 FQNEAQ (reference sequence). Trimming pared 2 bases from V and 4 bases from J, leaving 13 bases between. This CDR3 comprises 15 residues. Written as DNA, the CDR3 is TGTGCCAGCAGCTTATTGCCTCAAGAGGCAGATACGCAGTATTTT. Its protein product is CASSLLPQEADTQYF.

This clonotype was recorded at least ten times. The chain combines TRBV18 with TRBJ1-5; D gene ambiguous. V lost 6 bases to trimming and J lost 4 bases, with 7 bases between them. CDR3 length: 12 amino acids. The germline gives CDR1 KGHSH, CDR2 LQKENI. CDR3 DNA sequence: TGTGCCAGCTCGAATATGAATCAGCCCCAGCATTTT. Translation gives CASSNMNQPQHF.

Many counts were recorded for this clonotype. One junction end disagrees with the germline gene, perhaps due to a read error. V usage is TRBV12-3 or TRBV12-4 and J usage is TRBJ2-3; no clear D. This CDR3 contains 12 residues. The DNA of the CDR3 is TGTGTCAGCAGTCCCGCCCCAGATACGCAGTATTTT. Amino acid sequence: CVSSPAPDTQYF.

This clonotype turned up a few times. The rearrangement joins TRBV5-1 to TRBJ1-4; D is unresolved. Trimming stripped 3 bases from V and 5 bases from J, with 8 bases between. CDR3 length: 13 residues. From germline, CDR1 is SGHRS and CDR2 YFSETQ. The CDR3 is CASSSEENEKLFF. In DNA, the CDR3 is TGCGCCAGCAGCTCGGAGGAGAATGAAAAACTGTTTTTT.